The 9 T cell receptor beta chains listed next were all sequenced from one sample in a study of blood T cell repertoires in COVID-19. Some clones are missing from TCRdb's copy, which holds only in-frame ones; the method was immunoSEQ multiplex PCR. The table shows some 170,000 clones, with 84% occurring only once. The sample consisted of PBMCs or T cells enriched from blood (not recorded which). The source is a man over 45 who had recovered from COVID-19.

V is TRBV30 and J is TRBJ1-2, with D tentatively TRBD1 (5 bases). Trimming stripped 2 bases from V and 7 bases from J, with 11 bases between. Germline lookup yields CDR1 GTSNPN and CDR2 SVGIG (reference sequence). This CDR3 comprises 12 residues. The CDR3 region has the DNA TGTGCCTGGAGTCCGACGGACATTGGCTACACCTTC. This translates into CAWSPTDIGYTF.

The V gene is TRBV7-9, the J gene TRBJ2-2; unclear D gene. The V end lost 1 base, the J end lost 7 bases, and 4 bases lay between the germline ends. This CDR3 region has 12 residues. The germline gives CDR1 SEHNR, CDR2 FQNEAQ (reference sequence). CDR3 sequence reads: CASSLVHGELFF. The CDR3 region has the DNA TGTGCCAGCAGCTTAGTTCACGGGGAGCTGTTTTTT.

Turning to this clone: Mismatch with germline at one junction end may stem from a read error. This chain links TRBV7-7 with TRBJ2-1; TRBD1 is a possible D gene (6 bases). The CDR3 consists of 13 residues. Germline lookup yields CDR1 SSHAT and CDR2 FNYEAQ (reference sequence). DNA for the CDR3: TGTGCTAGCAGCCCGGACAGAAACAATGAGCAGTTCTTC. It is translated as CASSPDRNNEQFF.

The V call is TRBV12-5, the J call TRBJ2-7, with D unclear. Germline-derived CDR1 and CDR2 are LGHNT and FRNRAP. This CDR3 spans 13 amino acids. Trimming pared 1 base from V and 2 bases from J, leaving 6 bases between. The CDR3 DNA is TGTGCTAGTGGTTTGGGACTTACCTACGAGCAGTACTTC. It encodes CASGLGLTYEQYF.

This chain connects TRBV27 to TRBJ2-7, with a tentative D call TRBD2 (5 bases). The CDR3 has 12 amino acids. Between the trimmed V and J ends, which lost 4 bases and 4 bases, there was a span of 8 bases. Germline V lookup: CDR1 MNHEY, CDR2 SMNVEV (reference sequence). The CDR3 DNA reads TGTGCCAGCAGTTGGAGGTATTACGAGCAGTACTTC. Its protein is CASSWRYYEQYF.

The V and J genes are TRBV16 and TRBJ1-1, with D possibly matching TRBD1 (5 bases). The length of the CDR3 is 16 residues. V was cut by 1 base and J by 4 bases, with 16 bases left in between. Germline CDR1 is KGHSY and CDR2 is FQNENV. The CDR3 DNA follows: TGTGCCAGCAGCCAATTCACGTTAGGGGTTCCCACTGAAGCTTTCTTT. Translated, it gives CASSQFTLGVPTEAFF.

The CDR3 nucleotides read TGCGCCAGCAGCTTCCAGGGGTCTAACACCGGGGAGCTGTTTTTT. This codes for CASSFQGSNTGELFF. The chain combines TRBV5-1 with TRBJ2-2; D may be TRBD1 (6 bases). V shed 2 bases and J shed 2 bases, with 10 bases lying between them. The CDR3 runs 15 residues. Germline V lookup: CDR1 SGHRS, CDR2 YFSETQ.

The chain uses TRBV6-5 and TRBJ1-1, with TRBD1 matching 8 bases. This CDR3 has 16 residues. With V trimmed by 4 bases and J by 1 base, 8 bases remained unmatched. Per the germline V gene, CDR1 is MNHEY and CDR2 is SVGAGI. This CDR3 is CASSSAPGGGNTEAFF. CDR3 nucleotides: TGTGCCAGCAGTTCTGCCCCAGGGGGCGGGAACACTGAAGCTTTCTTT.

The J gene is TRBJ2-1, the V gene TRBV2, with a possible D match to TRBD2 (6 bases). V dropped 3 bases and J dropped 2 bases, with 8 bases sitting between them. In germline, CDR1 is SNHLY, CDR2 FYNNEI. This CDR3 contains 14 residues. The CDR3 is CASSDGGTYNEQFF. CDR3 DNA sequence: TGTGCCAGCAGTGACGGGGGTACCTACAATGAGCAGTTCTTC.